In this sample, the clone carrying this T cell receptor beta chain turned up a few times. This entry is derived from a study of OX40 agonist ivuxolimab in advanced cancers. Sequenced by immunoSEQ multiplex PCR; TCRdb stores in-frame clones only, minus some. The sample has 35,000 to 50,000 clones, 75% to 90% seen once. The V gene's germline CDR1 is MNHEY and CDR2 SMNVEV (reference sequence). There are 14 residues in the CDR3. The germline V and J ends were trimmed by 5 bases and 2 bases, with 13 bases remaining between them. The sequences come from CD4+ or CD8+ T cells sorted from blood, collected in a trial of the OX40 agonist ivuxolimab. The sequence derives from an adult with an advanced solid tumor such as melanoma, head and neck, liver or kidney cancer. This chain links TRBV27 with TRBJ2-7; D uncertain. CDR3 loop: CASSPSDGPYEQYF. The DNA of the CDR3 is TGTGCCAGCAGTCCCTCCGACGGACCCTACGAGCAGTACTTC.